The clone carrying this TCR beta chain has more than one count but fewer than ten. The CDR3 is made up of 17 amino acids. CDR1 LGHDT and CDR2 YNNKEL come from the germline V gene (reference sequence). V lost 2 bases and J lost 3, with 18 bases in between. Individually, cDNA molecules had unique molecular identifiers attached to them. TCRdb ran MiXCR on the 5' RACE reads and lists one entry per CDR3 protein. This sample has around 50,000 distinct CDR3 sequences, with 10% to 15% found just once. The entry originates in a study of early T cells in non-severe SARS-CoV-2 infection. In the study overall: Investigators sequenced bulk RNA drawn from unsorted whole blood, and chains remained unpaired.

The rearrangement links TRBV3-1 to TRBJ2-3, with D perhaps matching TRBD2 (5 bases). Sequencing was carried out using whole blood. This clonotype was sampled from an adult who was a healthcare worker with PCR-confirmed SARS-CoV-2 infection or an uninfected control (not recorded which). CDR3 amino acids: CASSQLPPGLRTDTQYF. Here the CDR3 DNA reads TGTGCCAGCAGCCAACTCCCTCCGGGGTTAAGGACAGATACGCAGTATTTT.